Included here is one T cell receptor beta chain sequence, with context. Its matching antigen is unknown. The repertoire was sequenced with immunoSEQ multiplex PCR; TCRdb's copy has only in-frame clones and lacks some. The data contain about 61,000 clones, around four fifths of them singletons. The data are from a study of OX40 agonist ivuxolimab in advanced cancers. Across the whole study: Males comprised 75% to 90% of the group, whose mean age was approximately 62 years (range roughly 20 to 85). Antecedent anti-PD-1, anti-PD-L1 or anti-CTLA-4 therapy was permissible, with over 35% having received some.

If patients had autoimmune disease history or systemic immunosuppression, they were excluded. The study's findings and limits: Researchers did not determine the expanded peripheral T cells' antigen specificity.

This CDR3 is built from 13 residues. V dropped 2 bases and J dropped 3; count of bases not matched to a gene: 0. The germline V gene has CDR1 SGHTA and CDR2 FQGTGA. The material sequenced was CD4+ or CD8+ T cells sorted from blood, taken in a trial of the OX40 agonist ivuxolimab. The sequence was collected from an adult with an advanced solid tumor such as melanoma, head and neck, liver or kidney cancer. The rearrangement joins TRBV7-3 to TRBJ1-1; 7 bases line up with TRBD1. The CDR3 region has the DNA TGTGCCAGCAGCTTACAGGGGGACACTGAAGCTTTCTTT. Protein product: CASSLQGDTEAFF.